This T cell receptor beta chain was recorded in a study of blood T cell repertoires in COVID-19. Study at large: Whether acute or convalescent, the COVID-19 samples came from the United States, Italy and Spain.

Germline loops: CDR1 MGHDK, CDR2 SYGVNS. V was cut by 3 bases and J by 5 bases, with 10 bases left in between. The CDR3 runs 13 residues. Method: immunoSEQ multiplex PCR; TCRdb's copy keeps in-frame clones and lacks some. The sample consists of about 270,000 clones, about 87% of them appearing once. Either two negative PCRs, clearance, or symptom resolution qualified Cohort 3 donors as recovered. The rearrangement links TRBV25-1 to TRBJ1-2; TRBD1 might be the D (6 bases). The specimen sequenced was PBMCs or T cells enriched from blood (not recorded which). The source is a woman aged 50 to 60 who had recovered from COVID-19. In nucleotides, the CDR3 is TGTGCCAGCAGTGATGCAGGGGCGTATGGCTACACCTTC. Encoded protein: CASSDAGAYGYTF.